This T cell receptor (beta chain) originates from a study of shared clonotypes between healthy human individuals (dated by TCRdb to about 2020). For the study in its entirety: The cohort included three men and a couple of women between 18 and 49 years of age. Different laboratories and diverse techniques were used to prepare libraries and sequence TCR repertoires, to increase sequencing depth and limit assay-specific biases. Between about 0.94 and 8.9 billion PBMCs per donor were obtained by leukapheresis. To estimate repertoire size and how much clonotype sharing occurs between individuals, the study deeply sequenced the blood TCR repertoires of several healthy adults. Per donor, three plates each were used for CD4 naive and CD4 memory, two for CD8 naive, and one for CD8 memory. What the work shows at the level of the full study, not this receptor alone: Pairwise subsampling indicated that sequencing depth was expected to affect the degree of clonotype sharing among donors. Sharing across a few donors was observed for around 5% of naive CD4, over 3% of naive CD8, 2.3% of memory CD4, and 0.4% of memory CD8 clonotypes. Because the study included a small number of donors, the genetic and exposure-history diversity represented was limited. Even with the large sequencing depth, rarefaction of the sorted-subset datasets indicated that sequencing was incomplete. Only blood was sampled, and tissue TCR repertoires likely differ from those in blood. Larger estimated clonotype richness was generally found for naive subsets than for memory subsets. Compared with non-shared clonotypes, clonotypes shared by all four sorted-subset donors had higher generation probabilities.

Using the deep immunoSEQ assay, multiplex PCR amplified TCR CDR3 regions from genomic DNA. Extracted genomic DNA from each cell subset was spread evenly across all wells of several immunoSEQ 96-well plates, with each plate serving as a replicate. For sorted subsets, each replicate PCR was loaded with around 220 ng genomic DNA, equivalent to about 30,000 T cell genomes. Purified libraries were quantified with a Qubit 3.0 fluorometer, sized on a Bioanalyzer 2100, and re-quantified with the KAPA Library Quantification kit. Each immunoSEQ 96-well plate was sequenced on its own single-read 150-cycle Illumina NextSeq 550 flow cell. Regarding the original processing steps: The immunoSEQ output contained only junctional sequences without quality scores, so filtering could not match that applied to full-length reads. To assign V/J genes and CDR3, sequences were annotated using PyIR, a Python wrapper for IgBLAST v1.9, with IMGT germline references. Reads with weak V/J assignments (E-value above 1e-6), missing CDR3, stop codons, out-of-frame junctions, or ambiguous translated residues were removed. V3J clonotypes were defined by identical inferred V gene, J gene, and CDR3 amino acid sequence. The percentage overlap between two repertoires was calculated by dividing the number of shared unique clonotypes by the size of the smaller repertoire. Repertoire richness was assessed with RTK rarefaction, the Chao1 estimator, and Recon v2.1 estimates of unobserved clonotypes. For all TCRbeta clonotypes obtained by the gDNA method from several donors, generation probabilities were computed with OLGA. TCRdb limited this immuneACCESS table to in-frame rearrangements with V and J called. A share of clones is missing; checked studies link under half to unresolved V genes, and the rest is unexplained. That table supplies the V and J calls and clone size; D and trimming were determined from the DNA. This sample holds around 300,000 clones; over 75% were observed only once. The ten largest clones add up to roughly 15% of the sample.

The CDR3 sequence holds 13 residues, the cysteine and phenylalanine included. Here the CDR3 DNA is all that survives: 39 bases in frame from base 1. V is reduced by 4 bases and J by 7 bases, leaving a spacing of 10 bases between them. The germline V gene yields MGHRA for CDR1 and YSYEKL for CDR2. The donors were healthy, HIV-negative adults who had no recently reported acute infections or vaccinations. Only Caucasian adults living in Nashville, Tennessee, USA were represented among the donors. CD8 memory samples were composed of magnetically selected CD45RO+ cells combined with CCR7-negative CD45RA+ effector memory (TemRA) cells. After blood collection by leukapheresis, PBMCs were isolated using Ficoll-Histopaque density gradient centrifugation and then cryopreserved in the vapor phase of liquid nitrogen. Purity and quantity of every magnetically sorted T cell population were checked by analytical flow cytometry. Each sorted fraction had its genomic DNA isolated and then quantified by UV absorbance on a Nanodrop 2000c.

Points on this clone: Its antigen is currently not known. One base away there is no much larger clone; base qualities are not given.

The receptor chain draws on TRBV4-1 and TRBJ1-4; TRBD1 is perhaps the D gene, given 6 matching bases. The specimen sequenced was memory CD8+ T cells sorted from blood. According to the study, the label for this sample's cell subset or site signals: CD45RO+ cells pooled with CCR7-negative TemRA cells. The source of this sequence is a man between 18 and 35 years old in good health. The CDR3 in this case is CASSRQAPEKLFF. The nucleotides are TGCGCCAGCAGCCGACAGGCCCCTGAAAAACTGTTTTTT.